This T cell receptor beta chain emerged from a study of blood T cell repertoires in COVID-19. For the study at large: Some COVID-19 samples were acute and others convalescent; all came from the United States, Italy and Spain.

Clinical histories supplied by participants themselves formed the basis of cohort assignment. Using immunoSEQ multiplex PCR, the repertoire was profiled, and TCRdb retains in-frame clones only, with some absent. The table records roughly 400,000 clones, approximately 93% of them present only once. The CDR3 is made up of 16 amino acids. This receptor was obtained from a woman between 35 and 50 years old who had been exposed to COVID-19. This chain links TRBV21-1 with TRBJ1-5. TRBV21-1 is marked as a pseudogene. Source material: PBMCs or T cells enriched from blood (not recorded which). The CDR3 DNA follows: TGTGCCAGCAGCAAAGGACGAGGGAGAGACAATCAGCCCCAGCATTTT. As protein: CASSKGRGRDNQPQHF.